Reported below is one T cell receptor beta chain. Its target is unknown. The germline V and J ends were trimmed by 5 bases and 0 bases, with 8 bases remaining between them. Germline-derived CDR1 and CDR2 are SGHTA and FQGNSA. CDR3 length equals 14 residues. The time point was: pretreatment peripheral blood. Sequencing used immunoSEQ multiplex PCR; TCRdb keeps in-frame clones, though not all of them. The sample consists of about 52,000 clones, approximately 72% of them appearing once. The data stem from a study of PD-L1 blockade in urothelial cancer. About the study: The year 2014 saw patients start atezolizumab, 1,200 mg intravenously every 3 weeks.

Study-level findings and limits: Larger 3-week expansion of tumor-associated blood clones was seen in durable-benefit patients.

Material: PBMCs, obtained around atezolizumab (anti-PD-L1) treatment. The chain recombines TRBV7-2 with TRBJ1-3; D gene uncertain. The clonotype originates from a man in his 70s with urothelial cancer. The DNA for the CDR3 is TGTGCCAGCAGCCCCTTGGCCTCTGGAAACACCATATATTTT. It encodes CASSPLASGNTIYF.